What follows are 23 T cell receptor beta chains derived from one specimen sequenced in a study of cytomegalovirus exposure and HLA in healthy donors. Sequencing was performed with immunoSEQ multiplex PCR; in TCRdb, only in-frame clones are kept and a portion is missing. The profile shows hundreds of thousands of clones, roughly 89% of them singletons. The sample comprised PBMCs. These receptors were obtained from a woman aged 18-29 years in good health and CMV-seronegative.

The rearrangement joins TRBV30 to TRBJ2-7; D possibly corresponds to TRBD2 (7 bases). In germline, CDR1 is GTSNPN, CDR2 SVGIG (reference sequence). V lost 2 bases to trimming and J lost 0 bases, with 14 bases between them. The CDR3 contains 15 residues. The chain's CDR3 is CAWSREGGTSYEQYF. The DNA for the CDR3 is TGTGCCTGGAGTAGGGAGGGGGGTACCTCCTACGAGCAGTACTTC. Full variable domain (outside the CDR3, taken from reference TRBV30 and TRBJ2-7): SQTIHQWPATLVQPVGSPLSLECTVEGTSNPNLYWYRQAAGRGLQLLFYSVGIGQISSEVPQNLSASRPQDRQFILSSKKLLLSDSGFYLCAWSREGGTSYEQYFGPGTRLTVT.

This CDR3 reads CASGGNRGNYGYTF. The CDR3 DNA sequence: TGTGCCAGCGGAGGCAACAGGGGGAACTATGGCTACACCTTC. The chain couples TRBV7-8 to TRBJ1-2; 8 bases line up with TRBD1. CDR1 and CDR2 (germline): SGHVS, FQNEAQ. V was clipped by 8 bases and J by 2 bases; unmatched bases: 7. The CDR3 is 14 amino acids. Full variable domain (remainder filled in from reference TRBV7-8 and TRBJ1-2): GAGVSQSPRYKVAKRGQDVALRCDPISGHVSLFWYQQALGQGPEFLTYFQNEAQLDKSGLPSDRFFAERPEGSVSTLKIQRTQQEDSAVYLCASGGNRGNYGYTFGSGTRLTVV.

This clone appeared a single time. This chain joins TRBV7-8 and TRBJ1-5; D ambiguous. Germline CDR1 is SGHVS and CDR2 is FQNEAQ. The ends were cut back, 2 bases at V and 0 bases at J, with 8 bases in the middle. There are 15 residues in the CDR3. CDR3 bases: TGTGCCAGCAGCTTAATAGATAATAGCAATCAGCCCCAGCATTTT. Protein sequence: CASSLIDNSNQPQHF.

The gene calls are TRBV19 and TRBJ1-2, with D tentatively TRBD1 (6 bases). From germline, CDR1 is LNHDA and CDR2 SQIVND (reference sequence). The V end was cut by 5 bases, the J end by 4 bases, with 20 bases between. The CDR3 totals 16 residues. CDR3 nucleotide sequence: TGTGCCAGTAGTGCCTCGGACATGAGGACAGTCTATGGCTACACCTTC. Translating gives CASSASDMRTVYGYTF. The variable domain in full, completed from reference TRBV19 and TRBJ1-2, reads DGGITQSPKYLFRKEGQNVTLSCEQNLNHDAMYWYRQDPGQGLRLIYYSQIVNDFQKGDIAEGYSVSREKKESFPLTVTSAQKNPTAFYLCASSASDMRTVYGYTFGSGTRLTVV.

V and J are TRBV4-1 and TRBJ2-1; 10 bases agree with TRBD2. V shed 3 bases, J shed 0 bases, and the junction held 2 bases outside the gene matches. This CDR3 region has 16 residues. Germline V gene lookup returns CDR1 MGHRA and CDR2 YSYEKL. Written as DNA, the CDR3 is TGCGCCAGCAGCCATCCTAGCGGGAGCTCCTACAATGAGCAGTTCTTC. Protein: CASSHPSGSSYNEQFF.

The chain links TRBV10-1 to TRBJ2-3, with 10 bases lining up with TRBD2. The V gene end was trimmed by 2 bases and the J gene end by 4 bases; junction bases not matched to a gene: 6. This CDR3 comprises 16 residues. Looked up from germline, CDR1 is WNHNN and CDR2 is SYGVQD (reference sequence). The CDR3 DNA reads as TGCGCCAGCAGTGAGCCTAGCGGGAGTGGCGCAGATACGCAGTATTTT. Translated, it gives CASSEPSGSGADTQYF.

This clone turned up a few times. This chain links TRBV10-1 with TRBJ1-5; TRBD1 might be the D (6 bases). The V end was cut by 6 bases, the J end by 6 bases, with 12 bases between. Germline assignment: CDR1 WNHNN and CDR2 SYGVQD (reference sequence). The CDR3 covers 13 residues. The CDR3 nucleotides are TGCGCCAGCAGCGATACAGGGCCTCAGCCCCAGCATTTT. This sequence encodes CASSDTGPQPQHF.

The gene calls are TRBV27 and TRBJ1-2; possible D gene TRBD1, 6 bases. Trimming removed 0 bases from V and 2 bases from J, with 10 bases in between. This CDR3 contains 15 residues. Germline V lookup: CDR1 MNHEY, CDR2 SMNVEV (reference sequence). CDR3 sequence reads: CASSLSATGNYGYTF. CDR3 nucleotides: TGTGCCAGCAGTTTATCGGCTACAGGGAACTATGGCTACACCTTC.

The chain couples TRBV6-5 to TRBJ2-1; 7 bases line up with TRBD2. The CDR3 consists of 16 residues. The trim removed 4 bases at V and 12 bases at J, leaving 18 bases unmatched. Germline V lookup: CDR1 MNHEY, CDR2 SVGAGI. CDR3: CASSLGGFLDSRWQFF. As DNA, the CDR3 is TGTGCCAGCAGTTTGGGGGGGTTTCTAGACTCCCGATGGCAGTTCTTC.

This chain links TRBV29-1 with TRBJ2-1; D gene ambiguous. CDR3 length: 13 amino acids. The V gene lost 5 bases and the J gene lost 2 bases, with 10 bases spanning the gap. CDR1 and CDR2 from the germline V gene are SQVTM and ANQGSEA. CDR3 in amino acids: CSVQVPTYNEQFF. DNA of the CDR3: TGCAGCGTTCAGGTACCAACCTACAATGAGCAGTTCTTC.

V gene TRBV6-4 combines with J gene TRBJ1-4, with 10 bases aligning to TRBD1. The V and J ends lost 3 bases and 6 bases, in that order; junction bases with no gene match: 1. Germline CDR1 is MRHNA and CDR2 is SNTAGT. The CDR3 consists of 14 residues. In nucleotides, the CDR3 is TGTGCCAGCAGTGAAGGACAGGGGGATGAAAAACTGTTTTTT. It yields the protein CASSEGQGDEKLFF.

The DNA for the CDR3 is TGCGCCAGCAGAAAAGACAGGATAGTGGATAGAGCCAAAAACATTCAGTACTTC. It encodes CASRKDRIVDRAKNIQYF. The chain links TRBV23-1 to TRBJ2-4; a weak D match, TRBD1 (6 bases). Being an ORF, TRBV23-1 has a function that is uncertain. Trimming shortened V by 6 bases and J by 0 bases, and 21 bases separated the two germline ends. The CDR3 runs 18 residues.

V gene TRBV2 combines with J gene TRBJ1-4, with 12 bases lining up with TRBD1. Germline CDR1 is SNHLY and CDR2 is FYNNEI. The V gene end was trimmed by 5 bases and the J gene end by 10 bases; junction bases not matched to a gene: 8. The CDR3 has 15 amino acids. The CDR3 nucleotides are TGTGCCAGCAGTAGGGACAGGGGGCCTCGGGGAAAACTGTTTTTT. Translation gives CASSRDRGPRGKLFF.

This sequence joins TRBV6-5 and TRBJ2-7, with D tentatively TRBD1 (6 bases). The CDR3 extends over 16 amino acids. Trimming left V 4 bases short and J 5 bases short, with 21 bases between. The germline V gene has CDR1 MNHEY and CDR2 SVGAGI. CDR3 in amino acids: CASSSLPRRGINEQYF. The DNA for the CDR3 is TGTGCCAGCAGTTCCCTCCCCCGCAGGGGCATCAACGAGCAGTACTTC.

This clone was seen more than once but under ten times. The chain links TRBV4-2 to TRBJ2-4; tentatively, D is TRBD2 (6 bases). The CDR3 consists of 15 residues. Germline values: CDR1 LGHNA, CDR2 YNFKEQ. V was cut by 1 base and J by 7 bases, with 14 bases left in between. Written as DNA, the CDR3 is TGTGCCAGCAGCCAAGGGGCCGGCGGGATGAACATTCAGTACTTC. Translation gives CASSQGAGGMNIQYF.

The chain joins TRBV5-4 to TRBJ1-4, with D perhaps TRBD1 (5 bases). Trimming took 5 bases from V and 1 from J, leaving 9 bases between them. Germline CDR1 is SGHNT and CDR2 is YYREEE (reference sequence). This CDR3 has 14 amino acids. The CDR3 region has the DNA TGTGCCAGCAGTAACCAGGGAACTAATGAAAAACTGTTTTTT. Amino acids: CASSNQGTNEKLFF.

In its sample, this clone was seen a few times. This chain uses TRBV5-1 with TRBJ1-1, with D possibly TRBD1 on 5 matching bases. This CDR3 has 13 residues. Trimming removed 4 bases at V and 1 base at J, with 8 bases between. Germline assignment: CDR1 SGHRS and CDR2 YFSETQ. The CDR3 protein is CASSQGTNTEAFF. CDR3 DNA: TGCGCCAGCAGCCAGGGAACGAACACTGAAGCTTTCTTT.

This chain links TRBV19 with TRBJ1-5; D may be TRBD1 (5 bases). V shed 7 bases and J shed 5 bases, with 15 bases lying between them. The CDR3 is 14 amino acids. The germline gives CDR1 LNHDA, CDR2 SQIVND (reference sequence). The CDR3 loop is CASTLVQGHQPQHF. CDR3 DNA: TGTGCCAGTACCCTTGTCCAGGGCCATCAGCCCCAGCATTTT.

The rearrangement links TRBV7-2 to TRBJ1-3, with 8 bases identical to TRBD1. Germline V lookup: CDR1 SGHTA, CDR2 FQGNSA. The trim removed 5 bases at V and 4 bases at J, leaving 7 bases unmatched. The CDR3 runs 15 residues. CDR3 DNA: TGTGCCAGCAGCCGAGACAGGGGTACGGGAAACACCATATATTTT. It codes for CASSRDRGTGNTIYF.

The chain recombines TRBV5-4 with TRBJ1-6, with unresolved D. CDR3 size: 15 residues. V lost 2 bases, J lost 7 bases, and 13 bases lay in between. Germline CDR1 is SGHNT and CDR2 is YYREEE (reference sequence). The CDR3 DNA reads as TGTGCCAGCAGCTTTTTCTCCCAGATAAATTCACCCCTCCACTTT. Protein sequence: CASSFFSQINSPLHF.

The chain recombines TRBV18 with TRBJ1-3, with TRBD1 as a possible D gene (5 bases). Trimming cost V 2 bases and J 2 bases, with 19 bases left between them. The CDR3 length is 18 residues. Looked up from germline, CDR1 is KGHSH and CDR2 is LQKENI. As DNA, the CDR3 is TGTGCCAGCTCACCAGTGGGAGGGACCGGCAGGACTGGAAACACCATATATTTT. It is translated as CASSPVGGTGRTGNTIYF.

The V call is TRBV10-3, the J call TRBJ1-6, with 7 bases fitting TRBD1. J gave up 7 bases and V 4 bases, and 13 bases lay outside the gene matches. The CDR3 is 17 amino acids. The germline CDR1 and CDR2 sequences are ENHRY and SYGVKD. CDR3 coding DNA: TGTGCCATCAGTGGGGGCCCCGGGACAGTCGAGAATTCACCCCTCCACTTT. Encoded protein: CAISGGPGTVENSPLHF.

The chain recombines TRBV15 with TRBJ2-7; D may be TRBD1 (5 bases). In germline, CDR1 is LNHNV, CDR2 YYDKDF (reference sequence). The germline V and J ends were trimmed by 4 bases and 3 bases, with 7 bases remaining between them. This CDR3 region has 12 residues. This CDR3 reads CATSKDNYEQYF. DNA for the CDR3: TGTGCCACCAGCAAGGACAACTACGAGCAGTACTTC.